The present entry profiles one TCR beta chain with its context. Original methodology: It was from reference gene primer amplification that nucleated cell counts were estimated. The method was immunoSEQ multiplex PCR; TCRdb's version includes in-frame clones alone and lacks a portion of them. V, J and clone size were drawn from that table, and D and trimming were deduced from the DNA. The repertoire holds 150,000 to 200,000 clones, with around 79% as singletons. The data were taken from a study of blood T cell repertoires in COVID-19. The CDR3 consists of 15 residues. J gave up 3 bases and V 4 bases, and 5 bases lay outside the gene matches. Germline V gives CDR1 MGHRA, CDR2 YSYEKL.

The sequence came from a man aged 45-65 years who had recovered from COVID-19. V usage is TRBV4-1 and J usage is TRBJ1-2; 10 bases align to TRBD1. The source material was PBMCs or T cells enriched from blood (not recorded which). The DNA for the CDR3 is TGCGCCAGCAGCCGAGGACAGGGGGGGGACTATGGCTACACCTTC. Translating it yields CASSRGQGGDYGYTF.